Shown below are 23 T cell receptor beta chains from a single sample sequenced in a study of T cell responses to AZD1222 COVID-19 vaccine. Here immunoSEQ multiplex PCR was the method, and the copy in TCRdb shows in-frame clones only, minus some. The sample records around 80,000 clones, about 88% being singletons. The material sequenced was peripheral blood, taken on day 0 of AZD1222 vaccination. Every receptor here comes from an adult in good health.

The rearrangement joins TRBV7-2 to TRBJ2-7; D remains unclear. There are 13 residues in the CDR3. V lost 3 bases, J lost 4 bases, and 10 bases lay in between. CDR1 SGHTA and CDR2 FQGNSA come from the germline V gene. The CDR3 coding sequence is TGTGCCAGCAGCTTTAGTTCCCAATACGAGCAGTACGTC. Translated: CASSFSSQYEQYV.

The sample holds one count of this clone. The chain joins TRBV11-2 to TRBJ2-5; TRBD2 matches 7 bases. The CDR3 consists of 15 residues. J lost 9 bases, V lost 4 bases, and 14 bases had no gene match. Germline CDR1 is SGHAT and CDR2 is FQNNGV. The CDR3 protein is CASSSNFGLGISQYF. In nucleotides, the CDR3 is TGTGCCAGCAGCTCTAACTTCGGACTAGGAATCTCCCAGTACTTC.

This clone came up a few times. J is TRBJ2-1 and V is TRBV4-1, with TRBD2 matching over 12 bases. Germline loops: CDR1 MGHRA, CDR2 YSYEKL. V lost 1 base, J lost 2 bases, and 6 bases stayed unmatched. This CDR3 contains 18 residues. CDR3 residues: CASSQGLAGGPAYNEQFF. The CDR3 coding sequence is TGCGCCAGCAGCCAAGGGCTAGCGGGAGGGCCTGCCTACAATGAGCAGTTCTTC.

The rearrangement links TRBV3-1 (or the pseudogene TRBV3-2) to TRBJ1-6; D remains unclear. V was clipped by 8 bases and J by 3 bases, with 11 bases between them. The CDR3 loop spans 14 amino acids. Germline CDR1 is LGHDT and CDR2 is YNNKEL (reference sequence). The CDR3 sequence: CASEEGGYNSPLHF. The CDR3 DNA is TGTGCCAGCGAGGAGGGCGGCTATAATTCACCCCTCCACTTT.

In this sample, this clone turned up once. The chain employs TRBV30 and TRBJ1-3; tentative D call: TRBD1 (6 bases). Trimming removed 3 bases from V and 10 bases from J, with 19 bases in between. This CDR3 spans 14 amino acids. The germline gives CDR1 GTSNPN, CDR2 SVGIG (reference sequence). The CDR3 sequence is CAWRGGPRVETIYF. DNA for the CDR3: TGTGCCTGGAGAGGGGGTCCGAGGGTCGAGACCATATATTTT.

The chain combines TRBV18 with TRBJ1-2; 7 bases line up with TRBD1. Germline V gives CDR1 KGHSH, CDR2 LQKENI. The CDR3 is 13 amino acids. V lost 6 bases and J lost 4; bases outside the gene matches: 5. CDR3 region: CASSLQGSYGYTF. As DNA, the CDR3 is TGTGCCAGCTCCCTACAGGGGAGCTATGGCTACACCTTC.

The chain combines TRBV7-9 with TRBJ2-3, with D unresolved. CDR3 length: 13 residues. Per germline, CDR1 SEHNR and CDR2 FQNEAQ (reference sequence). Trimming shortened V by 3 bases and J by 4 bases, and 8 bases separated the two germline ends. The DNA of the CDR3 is TGTGCCAGCAGCTTTGTCAGTTCAGATACGCAGTATTTT. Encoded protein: CASSFVSSDTQYF. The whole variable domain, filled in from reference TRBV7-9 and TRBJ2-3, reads DTGVSQNPRHKITKRGQNVTFRCDPISEHNRLYWYRQTLGQGPEFLTYFQNEAQLEKSRLLSDRFSAERPKGSFSTLEIQRTEQGDSAMYLCASSFVSSDTQYFGPGTRLTVL.

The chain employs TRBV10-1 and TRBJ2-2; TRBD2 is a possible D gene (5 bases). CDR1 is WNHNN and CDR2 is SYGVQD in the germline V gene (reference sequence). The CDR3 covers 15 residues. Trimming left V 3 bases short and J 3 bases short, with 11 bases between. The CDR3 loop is CASSDVGGDTGELFF. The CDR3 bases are TGCGCCAGCAGTGATGTTGGAGGAGACACCGGGGAGCTGTTTTTT.

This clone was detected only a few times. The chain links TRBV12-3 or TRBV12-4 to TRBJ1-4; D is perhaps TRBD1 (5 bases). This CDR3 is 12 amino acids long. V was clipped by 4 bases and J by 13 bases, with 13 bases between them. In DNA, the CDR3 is TGTGCCAGCAGTTATGTGAGGGGCGGACTGTTTTTT. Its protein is CASSYVRGGLFF.

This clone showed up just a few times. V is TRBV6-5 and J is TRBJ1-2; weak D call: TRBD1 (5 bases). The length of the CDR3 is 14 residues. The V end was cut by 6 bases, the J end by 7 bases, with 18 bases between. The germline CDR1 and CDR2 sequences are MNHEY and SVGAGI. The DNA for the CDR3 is TGTGCCAGCAGCCCGGGACTCGAGGGAGGTGGCTACACCTTC. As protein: CASSPGLEGGGYTF.

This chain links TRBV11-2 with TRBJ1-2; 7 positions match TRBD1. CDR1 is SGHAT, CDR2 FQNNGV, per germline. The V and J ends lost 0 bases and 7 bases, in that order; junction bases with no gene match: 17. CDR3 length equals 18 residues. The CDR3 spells CASSLDPETGRSIGGYTF. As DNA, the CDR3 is TGTGCCAGCAGCTTAGATCCCGAGACAGGGAGGTCTATTGGTGGCTACACCTTC.

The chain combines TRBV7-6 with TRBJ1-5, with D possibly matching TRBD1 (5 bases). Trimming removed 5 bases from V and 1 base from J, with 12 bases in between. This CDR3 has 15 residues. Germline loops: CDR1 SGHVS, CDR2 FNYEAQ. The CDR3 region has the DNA TGTGCCAGCAGCCAACAGTCAGGGAGCAATCAGCCCCAGCATTTT. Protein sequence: CASSQQSGSNQPQHF. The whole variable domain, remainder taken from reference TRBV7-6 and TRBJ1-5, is GAGVSQSPRYKVTKRGQDVALRCDPISGHVSLYWYRQALGQGPEFLTYFNYEAQQDKSGLPNDRFSAERPEGSISTLTIQRTEQRDSAMYRCASSQQSGSNQPQHFGDGTRLSIL.

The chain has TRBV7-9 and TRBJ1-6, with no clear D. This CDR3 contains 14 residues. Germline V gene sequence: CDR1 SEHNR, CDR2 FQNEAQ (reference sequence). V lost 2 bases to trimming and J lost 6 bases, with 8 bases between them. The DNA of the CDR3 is TGTGCCAGCAGCTTACGGTTCGGTAATTCACCCCTCCACTTT. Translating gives CASSLRFGNSPLHF.

The CDR3 region has the DNA TGTGCCAGCAGCTTAGACTATAATTCACCCCTCCACTTT. Residues: CASSLDYNSPLHF. The V and J genes are TRBV7-7 and TRBJ1-6; D gene ambiguous. V lost 1 base and J 3 bases, leaving 1 base between the germline ends. This CDR3 region has 13 residues. Germline CDR1 SSHAT, CDR2 FNYEAQ (reference sequence).

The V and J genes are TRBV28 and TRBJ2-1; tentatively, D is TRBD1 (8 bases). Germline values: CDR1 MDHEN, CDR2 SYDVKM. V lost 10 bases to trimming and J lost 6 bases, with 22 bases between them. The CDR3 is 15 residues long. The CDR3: CATAGGTGTFNEQFF. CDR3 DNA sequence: TGTGCCACCGCCGGGGGGACAGGAACCTTCAATGAGCAGTTCTTC.

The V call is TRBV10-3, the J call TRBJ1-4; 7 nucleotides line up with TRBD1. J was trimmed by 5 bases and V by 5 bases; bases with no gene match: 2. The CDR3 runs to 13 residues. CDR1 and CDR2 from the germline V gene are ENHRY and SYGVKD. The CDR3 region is CAISQGGNEKLFF. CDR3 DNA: TGTGCCATCAGTCAGGGGGGGAATGAAAAACTGTTTTTT.

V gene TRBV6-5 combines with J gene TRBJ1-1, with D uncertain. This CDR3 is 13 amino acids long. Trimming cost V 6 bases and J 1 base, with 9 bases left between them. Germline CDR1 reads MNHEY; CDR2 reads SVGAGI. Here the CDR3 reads CASSLSANTEAFF. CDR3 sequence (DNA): TGTGCCAGCAGCCTCTCAGCGAACACTGAAGCTTTCTTT.

CDR3: CASSRLLPSGGAKGNNEQFF. DNA of the CDR3: TGTGCCAGCAGCCGCCTGTTGCCTAGCGGGGGGGCAAAAGGGAACAATGAGCAGTTCTTC. V and J are TRBV3-1 (or the pseudogene TRBV3-2) and TRBJ2-1; 12 nucleotides align to TRBD2. Germline V gene lookup returns CDR1 LGHDT and CDR2 YNNKEL (reference sequence). The CDR3 consists of 20 residues. J was trimmed by 5 bases and V by 4 bases; bases with no gene match: 18.

The CDR3 spells CATSRAVTYNEQFF. For the CDR3, the DNA is TGTGCCACCAGTCGCGCGGTAACCTACAATGAGCAGTTCTTC. This chain links TRBV24-1 with TRBJ2-1; unclear D gene. The CDR3 is 14 residues long. The germline V and J ends were trimmed by 6 bases and 2 bases, with 10 bases remaining between them. From germline, CDR1 is KGHDR and CDR2 SFDVKD.

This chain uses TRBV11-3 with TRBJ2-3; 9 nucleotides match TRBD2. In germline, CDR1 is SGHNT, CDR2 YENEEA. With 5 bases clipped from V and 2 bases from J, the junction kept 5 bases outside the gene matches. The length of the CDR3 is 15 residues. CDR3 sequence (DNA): TGTGCCAGCAGCCGGGGACTAGCCATCACAGATACGCAGTATTTT. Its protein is CASSRGLAITDTQYF. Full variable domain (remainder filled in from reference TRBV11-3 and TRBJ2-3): EAGVVQSPRYKIIEKKQPVAFWCNPISGHNTLYWYLQNLGQGPELLIRYENEEAVDDSQLPKDRFSAERLKGVDSTLKIQPAELGDSAVYLCASSRGLAITDTQYFGPGTRLTVL.

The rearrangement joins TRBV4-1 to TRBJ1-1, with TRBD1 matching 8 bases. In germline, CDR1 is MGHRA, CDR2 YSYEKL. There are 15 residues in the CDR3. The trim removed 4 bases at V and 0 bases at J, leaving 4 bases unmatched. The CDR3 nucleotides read TGCGCCAGCAGCCCGCGACAGGGGATGAACACTGAAGCTTTCTTT. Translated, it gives CASSPRQGMNTEAFF.

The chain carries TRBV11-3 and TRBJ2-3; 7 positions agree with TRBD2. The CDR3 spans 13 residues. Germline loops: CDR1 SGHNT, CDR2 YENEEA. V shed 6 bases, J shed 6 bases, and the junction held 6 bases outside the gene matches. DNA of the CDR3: TGTGCCAGCAGTTCTCGGGAGGCGGATACGCAGTATTTT. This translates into CASSSREADTQYF.

Here the CDR3 reads CASSNGGARNEKLFF. DNA of the CDR3: TGTGCCAGCAGCAATGGAGGGGCCCGTAATGAAAAACTGTTTTTT. This chain uses TRBV3-1 (or the pseudogene TRBV3-2) with TRBJ1-4, with a weak D call TRBD1 (5 bases). The germline CDR1 and CDR2 sequences are LGHDT and YNNKEL (reference sequence). This CDR3 is 15 amino acids long. V gave up 5 bases and J gave up 4 bases, with 14 bases separating them.